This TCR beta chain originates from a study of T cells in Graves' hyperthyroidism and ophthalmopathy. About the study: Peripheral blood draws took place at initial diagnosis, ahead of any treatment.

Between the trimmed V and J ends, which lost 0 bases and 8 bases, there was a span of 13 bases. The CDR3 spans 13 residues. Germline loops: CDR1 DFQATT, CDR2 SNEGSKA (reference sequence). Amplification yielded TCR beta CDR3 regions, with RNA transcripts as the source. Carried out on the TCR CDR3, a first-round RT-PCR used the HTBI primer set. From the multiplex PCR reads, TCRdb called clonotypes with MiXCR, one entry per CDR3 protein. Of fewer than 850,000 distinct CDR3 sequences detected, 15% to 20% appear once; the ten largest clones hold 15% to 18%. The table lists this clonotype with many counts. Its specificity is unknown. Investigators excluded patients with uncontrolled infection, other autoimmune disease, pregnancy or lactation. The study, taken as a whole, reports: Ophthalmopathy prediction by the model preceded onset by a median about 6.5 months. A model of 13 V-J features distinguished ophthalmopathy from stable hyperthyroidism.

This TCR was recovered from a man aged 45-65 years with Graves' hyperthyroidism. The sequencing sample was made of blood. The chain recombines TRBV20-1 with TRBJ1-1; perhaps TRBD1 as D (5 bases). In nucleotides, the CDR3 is TGCAGTGCTAGAGATCCGGCAGGGAAGGAAGCTTTCTTT. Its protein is CSARDPAGKEAFF.